This T cell receptor (beta chain) was documented in a study of early stage breast cancer tumors. On the study more broadly: Most invasive tumors, about 75% of the 16, were ER+/PR+/HER2-.

Germline V gene sequence: CDR1 SGDLS, CDR2 YYNGEE. The CDR3 is 15 amino acids. V was cut by 7 bases and J by 0 bases, with 16 bases left in between. Findings and limits, study-wide: Chain pairing and CD4, CD8 or FOXP3 expression were not captured. Compared with adjacent normal breast tissue, tumors showed around 2.5-fold greater T cell density and higher clonality.

Profiling relied on immunoSEQ multiplex PCR, and the TCRdb table lists in-frame clones only, not all of them. This sample yields around 60,000 clones, of which approximately 80% are seen a single time; approximately 3.6% belongs to the top ten. This clone was found a few times. The antigen remains unidentified. Sequencing was carried out using blood. The clonotype comes from a person aged 25 to 39 with breast cancer. The V call is TRBV9, the J call TRBJ1-1; the D gene is possibly TRBD1 (5 bases). As DNA, the CDR3 is TGTGCCAGCTCCCTGGCCCCAGGGATGAACACTGAAGCTTTCTTT. Protein sequence: CASSLAPGMNTEAFF.